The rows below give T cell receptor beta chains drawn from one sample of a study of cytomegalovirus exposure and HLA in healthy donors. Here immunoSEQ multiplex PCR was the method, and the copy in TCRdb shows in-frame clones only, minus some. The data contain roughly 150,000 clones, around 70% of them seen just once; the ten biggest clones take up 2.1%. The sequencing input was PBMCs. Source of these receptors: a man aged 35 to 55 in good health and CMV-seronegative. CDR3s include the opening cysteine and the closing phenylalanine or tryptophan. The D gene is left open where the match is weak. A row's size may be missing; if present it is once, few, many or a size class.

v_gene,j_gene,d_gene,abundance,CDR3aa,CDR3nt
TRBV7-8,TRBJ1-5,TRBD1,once,CATTPGQGTHSNQPQHF,TGTGCCACCACGCCGGGACAGGGAACACATAGCAATCAGCCCCAGCATTTT
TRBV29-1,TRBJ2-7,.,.,CSVEVGGSYEQYF,TGCAGCGTTGAAGTTGGAGGCTCCTACGAGCAGTACTTC
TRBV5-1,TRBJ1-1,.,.,CASSSGSGTEAFF,TGCGCCAGCAGCTCGGGGTCCGGCACTGAAGCTTTCTTT
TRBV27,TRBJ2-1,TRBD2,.,CASSRLAGLAGGRRYNEQFF,TGTGCCAGCAGCCGCCTCGCAGGACTAGCGGGAGGCCGCCGGTACAATGAGCAGTTCTTC
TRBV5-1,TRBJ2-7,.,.,CASSLGRAYEQYF,TGCGCCAGCAGCTTGGGCCGGGCCTACGAGCAGTACTTC
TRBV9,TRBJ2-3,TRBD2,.,CASSVEAGGPTDTQYF,TGTGCCAGCAGCGTTGAAGCGGGAGGCCCCACAGATACGCAGTATTTT
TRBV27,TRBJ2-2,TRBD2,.,CASSPGRENTGELFF,TGTGCCAGCAGCCCGGGGAGGGAAAACACCGGGGAGCTGTTTTTT
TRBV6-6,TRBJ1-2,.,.,CASTHTENYGYTF,TGTGCCAGCACTCATACAGAGAACTATGGCTACACCTTC
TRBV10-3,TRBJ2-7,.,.,CAISDQGGLYEQYF,TGTGCCATCAGTGATCAGGGGGGCCTCTACGAGCAGTACTTC
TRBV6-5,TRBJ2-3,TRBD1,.,CASSGGQGGADTQYF,TGTGCCAGCAGTGGCGGACAGGGTGGGGCAGATACGCAGTATTTT
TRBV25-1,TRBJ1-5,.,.,CASSGGGNQPQHF,TGTGCCAGCAGTGGGGGAGGGAATCAGCCCCAGCATTTT
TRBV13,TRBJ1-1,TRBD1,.,CASSLGQGLVSEAFF,TGTGCCAGCAGCTTAGGACAGGGGTTGGTCTCTGAAGCTTTCTTT
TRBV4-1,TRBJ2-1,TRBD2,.,CASSTRTSGSNEQFF,TGCGCCAGCAGCACGAGGACTAGCGGAAGCAATGAGCAGTTCTTC
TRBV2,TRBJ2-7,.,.,CASSWTGSSYEQYF,TGTGCCAGCAGTTGGACGGGGAGCTCCTACGAGCAGTACTTC
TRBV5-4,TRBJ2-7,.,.,CASSLGGASYEQYF,TGTGCCAGCAGCTTGGGCGGGGCCTCCTACGAGCAGTACTTC
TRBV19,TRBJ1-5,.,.,CASSIRTPNQPQHF,TGTGCCAGTAGTATACGGACACCAAATCAGCCCCAGCATTTT
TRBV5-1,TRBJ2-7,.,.,CASSLGQDSYEQYF,TGCGCCAGCAGCTTGGGGCAGGACTCCTACGAGCAGTACTTC
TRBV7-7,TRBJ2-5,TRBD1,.,CASSRGTGGVWETQYF,TGTGCCAGCAGCAGAGGGACAGGGGGCGTCTGGGAGACCCAGTACTTC
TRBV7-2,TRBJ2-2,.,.,CASSQTFSAGELFF,TGTGCCAGCAGCCAGACTTTTTCAGCCGGGGAGCTGTTTTTT
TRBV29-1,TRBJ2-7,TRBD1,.,CSVSDRGLSYEQYF,TGCAGCGTTTCCGACAGGGGCCTTTCCTACGAGCAGTACTTC
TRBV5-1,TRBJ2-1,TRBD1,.,CASSLSPGQGRPGEQFF,TGCGCCAGCAGCTTGAGCCCGGGACAGGGGAGGCCTGGTGAGCAGTTCTTC
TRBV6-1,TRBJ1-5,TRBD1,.,CASSEQGENQPQHF,TGTGCCAGCAGTGAACAGGGGGAAAATCAGCCCCAGCATTTT
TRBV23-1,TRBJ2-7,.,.,CASANPRDILINEQYF,TGCGCCAGCGCTAACCCCCGGGACATTCTAATCAACGAGCAGTACTTC
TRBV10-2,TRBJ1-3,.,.,CASSERLAGGNTIYF,TGCGCCAGCAGTGAGAGGTTGGCGGGTGGAAACACCATATATTTT
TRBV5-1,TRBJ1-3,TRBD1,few,CASSIGGRSGNTIYF,TGCGCCAGCAGCATAGGGGGCAGATCTGGAAACACCATATATTTT
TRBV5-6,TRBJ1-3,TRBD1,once,CASSLDRASSGNTIYF,TGTGCCAGCAGCCTTGACAGGGCAAGCTCTGGAAACACCATATATTTT
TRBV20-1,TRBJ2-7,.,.,CSARASYEQYF,TGCAGTGCTAGAGCATCCTACGAGCAGTACTTC
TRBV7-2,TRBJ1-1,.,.,CASSDHRTQLQKAFF,TGTGCCAGCAGCGATCACCGGACTCAGTTACAAAAAGCTTTCTTT
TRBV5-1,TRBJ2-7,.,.,CASSLGDTYEQYF,TGTGCCAGCAGCTTGGGGGACACCTACGAGCAGTACTTC
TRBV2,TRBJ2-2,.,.,CASMGSGELFF,TGTGCCAGCATGGGCAGCGGGGAGCTGTTTTTT
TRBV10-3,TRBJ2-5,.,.,CAISGTEGTQYF,TGTGCCATCAGTGGGACAGAAGGGACCCAGTACTTC
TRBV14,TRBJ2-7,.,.,CASSQDGGIYEQYF,TGTGCCAGCAGCCAAGATGGAGGGATCTACGAGCAGTACTTC
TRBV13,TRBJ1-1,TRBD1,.,CASSRQGESMNTEAFF,TGTGCCAGCAGCCGACAGGGCGAAAGCATGAACACTGAAGCTTTCTTT
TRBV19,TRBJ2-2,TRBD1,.,CASTTTGGLGGELFF,TGTGCCAGTACCACGACAGGGGGCCTTGGCGGGGAGCTGTTTTTT
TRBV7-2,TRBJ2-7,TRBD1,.,CASSLRQGDSYEQYF,TGTGCCAGCAGCTTAAGGCAGGGGGACTCCTACGAGCAGTACTTC
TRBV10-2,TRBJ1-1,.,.,CASSDSGGEVAFF,TGCGCCAGCAGTGATTCTGGGGGGGAAGTAGCTTTCTTT
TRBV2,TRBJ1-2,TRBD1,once,CASSVGTATF,TGTGCCAGCAGTGTGGGGACAGCCACCTTC
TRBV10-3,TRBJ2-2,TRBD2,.,CAIAGGYTGELFF,TGTGCCATCGCGGGGGGTTACACCGGGGAGCTGTTTTTT
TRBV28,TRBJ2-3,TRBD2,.,CASSQTSGRSNTQYF,TGTGCCAGCAGCCAGACTAGCGGGAGATCAAATACGCAGTATTTT
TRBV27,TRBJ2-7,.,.,CASSLTGSTYEQYF,TGTGCCAGCAGTTTGACAGGCTCAACCTACGAGCAGTACTTC
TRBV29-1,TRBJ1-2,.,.,CSVDAGLIYGYTF,TGCAGCGTTGACGCAGGGCTCATCTATGGCTACACCTTC
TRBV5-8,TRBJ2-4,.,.,CASREPGQRLAKNIQYF,TGTGCCAGCAGGGAGCCGGGACAACGATTAGCCAAAAACATTCAGTACTTC
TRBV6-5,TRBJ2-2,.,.,CASSRSQAGELFF,TGTGCCAGCAGCCGATCACAGGCCGGGGAGCTGTTTTTT
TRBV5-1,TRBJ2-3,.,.,CASSLLEQSTDTQYF,TGCGCCAGCAGCTTGCTGGAGCAGAGCACAGATACGCAGTATTTT
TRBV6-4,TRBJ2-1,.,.,CASSKEGGRNEQFF,TGTGCCAGCAGCAAAGAGGGGGGGAGGAATGAGCAGTTCTTC
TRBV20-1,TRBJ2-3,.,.,CSARSTDTQYF,TGCAGTGCCCGGAGCACAGATACGCAGTATTTT
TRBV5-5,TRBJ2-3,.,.,CASSWGASDTTDTQYF,TGTGCCAGCAGCTGGGGTGCATCGGACACTACAGATACGCAGTATTTT
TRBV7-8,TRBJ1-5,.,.,CASSPYGVLGNQPQHF,TGTGCCAGCAGTCCCTACGGGGTGTTGGGCAATCAGCCCCAGCATTTT
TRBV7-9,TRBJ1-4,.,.,CASSLVPRRRGNEKLFF,TGTGCCAGCAGCTTAGTTCCTCGGAGACGGGGGAATGAAAAACTGTTTTTT
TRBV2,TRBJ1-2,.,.,CASSAGTRYGYTF,TGTGCCAGCAGCGCCGGGACACGCTATGGCTACACCTTC
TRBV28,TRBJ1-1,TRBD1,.,CASSSPGQGYGTEAFF,TGTGCCAGCAGTTCCCCGGGACAGGGGTATGGCACTGAAGCTTTCTTT
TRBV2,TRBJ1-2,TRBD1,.,CASLPTGVLGGYTF,TGTGCCAGCCTACCTACAGGGGTATTGGGTGGCTACACCTTC
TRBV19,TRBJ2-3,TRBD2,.,CASSKGSREYADTQYF,TGTGCCAGTAGTAAGGGGTCGCGGGAGTATGCAGATACGCAGTATTTT
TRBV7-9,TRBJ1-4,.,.,CASSLDNAGANEKLFF,TGTGCCAGCAGCTTAGACAACGCAGGGGCTAATGAAAAACTGTTTTTT
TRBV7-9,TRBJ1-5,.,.,CASSQRGGSNQPQHF,TGTGCCAGCAGCCAGAGGGGGGGGAGCAATCAGCCCCAGCATTTT